This T cell receptor (beta chain) was found in a study of a mutant IDH1 vaccine in newly diagnosed glioma. Study-wide background: Mean patient age was around 40 years; around 62% were male and approximately 40% female. Those enrolled had earlier been treated with radiotherapy, temozolomide, or both, mostly both.

To note about this clone: Its target is not known.

Points from the study as a whole: Vaccine-induced responses were seen in more than 90% of patients, spanning several MHC alleles.

Stated time point: baseline, week 1 (first vaccination visit). Documented treatment: pre-vaccination baseline after standard-of-care therapy. The CDR3 totals 14 residues. With 3 bases clipped from V and 5 bases from J, the junction kept 4 bases outside the gene matches. The germline gives CDR1 SGHRS, CDR2 YFSETQ. TCRdb's table, derived via immunoSEQ multiplex PCR, lists solely in-frame clones and lacks some. This sample yields roughly 70,000 clones, of which 65% to 90% are seen a single time; 2.9% belongs to the top ten. The receptor's source is a man between 25 and 39 years old with glioma. The V call is TRBV5-1, the J call TRBJ2-1; 8 positions match TRBD1. The sample consisted of PBMCs, taken from a glioma patient treated with radiotherapy, temozolomide or both. In DNA form, the CDR3 reads TGCGCCAGCAGCTGGGGACAGGTTGACAATGAGCAGTTCTTC. Protein: CASSWGQVDNEQFF.